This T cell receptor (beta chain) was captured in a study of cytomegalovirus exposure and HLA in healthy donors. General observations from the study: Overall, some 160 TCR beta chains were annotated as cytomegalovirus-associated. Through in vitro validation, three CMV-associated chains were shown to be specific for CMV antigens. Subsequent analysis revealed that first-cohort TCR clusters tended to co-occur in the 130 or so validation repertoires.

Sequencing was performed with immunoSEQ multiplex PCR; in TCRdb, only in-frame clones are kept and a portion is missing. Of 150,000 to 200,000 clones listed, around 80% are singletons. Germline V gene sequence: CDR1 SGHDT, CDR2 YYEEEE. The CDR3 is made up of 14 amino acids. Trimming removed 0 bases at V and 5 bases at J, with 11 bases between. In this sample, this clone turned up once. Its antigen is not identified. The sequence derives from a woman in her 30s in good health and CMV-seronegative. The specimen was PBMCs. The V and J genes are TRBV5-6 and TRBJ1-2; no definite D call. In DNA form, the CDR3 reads TGTGCCAGCAGCTTGGGGGCCGTAAAGTATGGCTACACCTTC. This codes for CASSLGAVKYGYTF.